This T cell receptor (beta chain) was retrieved from a study of tumor-infiltrating lymphocytes in primary liver carcinoma. Unsorted whole blood served as the source of blood RNA, and germline DNA was extracted as well. Prior to the surgical procedure, roughly 4.2 milliliters of peripheral blood were collected. The CDR3 is 14 residues long. The germline V gene encodes CDR1 SGHRS and CDR2 YFSETQ. V shed 4 bases and J shed 3 bases, with 13 bases lying between them. On this clonotype: This could be a read error, since a much larger clone is one nucleotide away.

The authors made TCR beta cDNA from approximately 490 ng total RNA with a constant-region primer. Nested multiplex PCR, run for three rounds with slightly modified ARM-PCR, yielded TCR beta libraries. The study ran its first two PCR rounds for nine to ten cycles each, using TRBV1-TRBV30 forward primers and a C-beta reverse primer. One entry per CDR3 protein, called by TCRdb with MiXCR from the multiplex PCR reads. The repertoire holds some 320,000 distinct CDR3 sequences, with around three fifths as singletons. This chain joins TRBV5-1 and TRBJ2-5, with D possibly being TRBD1 (5 bases). Sequenced: peripheral blood. The TCR comes from a man aged 40-49 years with primary liver carcinoma and hepatitis B virus infection. As DNA, the CDR3 is TGCGCCAGCAGCCCGTCCCAAGGGGAAGAGACCCAGTACTTC. This encodes CASSPSQGEETQYF.